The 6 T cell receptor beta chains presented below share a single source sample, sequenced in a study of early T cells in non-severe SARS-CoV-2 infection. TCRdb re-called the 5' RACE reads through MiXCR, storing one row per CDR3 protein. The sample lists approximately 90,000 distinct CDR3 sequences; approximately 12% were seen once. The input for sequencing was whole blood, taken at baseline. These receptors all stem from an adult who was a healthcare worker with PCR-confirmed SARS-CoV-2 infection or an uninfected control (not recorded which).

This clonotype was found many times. This CDR3 is CASSQDIGENIQYF. The CDR3 DNA sequence: TGTGCCAGCAGCCAAGATATAGGGGAAAACATTCAGTACTTC. The chain employs TRBV4-2 and TRBJ2-4, with D possibly being TRBD1 (5 bases). Germline CDR1 reads LGHNA; CDR2 reads YNFKEQ. V gave up 0 bases and J gave up 5 bases, with 8 bases separating them. This CDR3 is built from 14 residues.

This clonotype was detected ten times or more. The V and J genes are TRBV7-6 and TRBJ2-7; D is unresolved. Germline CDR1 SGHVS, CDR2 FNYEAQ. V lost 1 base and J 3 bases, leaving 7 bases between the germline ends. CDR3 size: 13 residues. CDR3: CASSLGVGYEQYF. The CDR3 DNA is TGTGCCAGCAGCTTAGGCGTCGGCTACGAGCAGTACTTC.

Written as DNA, the CDR3 is TGTGCCAGCAGCCTCATAACGGGACAAAGGTACGAGCAGTACTTC. Amino acid sequence: CASSLITGQRYEQYF. The chain recombines TRBV11-2 with TRBJ2-7; maybe TRBD1 (6 bases). This CDR3 is 15 amino acids long. V was shortened by 5 bases and J by 4 bases, with 18 bases between the two germline ends. CDR1 SGHAT and CDR2 FQNNGV come from the germline V gene. Complete variable domain (other parts from reference TRBV11-2 and TRBJ2-7): EAGVAQSPRYKIIEKRQSVAFWCNPISGHATLYWYQQILGQGPKLLIQFQNNGVVDDSQLPKDRFSAERLKGVDSTLKIQPAKLEDSAVYLCASSLITGQRYEQYFGPGTRLTVT.

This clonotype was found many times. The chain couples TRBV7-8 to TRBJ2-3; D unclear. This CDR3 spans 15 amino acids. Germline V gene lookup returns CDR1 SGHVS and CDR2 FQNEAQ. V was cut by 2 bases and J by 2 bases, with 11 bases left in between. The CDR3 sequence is CASSLKRLLTDTQYF. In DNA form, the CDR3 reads TGTGCCAGCAGCTTAAAACGATTACTCACAGATACGCAGTATTTT.

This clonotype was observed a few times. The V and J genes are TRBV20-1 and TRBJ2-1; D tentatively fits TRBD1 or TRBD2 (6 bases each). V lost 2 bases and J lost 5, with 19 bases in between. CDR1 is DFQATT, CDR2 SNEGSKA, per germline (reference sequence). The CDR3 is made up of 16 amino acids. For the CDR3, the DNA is TGCAGTGCTAGAACCTTCGGGGGCCTCAAAAACAATGAGCAGTTCTTC. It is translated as CSARTFGGLKNNEQFF.

The CDR3 spells CAWSVHKTRGNSPLHF. CDR3 DNA: TGTGCCTGGAGTGTACATAAGACACGAGGAAATTCACCCCTCCACTTT. The V call is TRBV30, the J call TRBJ1-6; D is ambiguous. The ends were cut back, 0 bases at V and 7 bases at J, with 16 bases in the middle. Germline CDR1 is GTSNPN and CDR2 is SVGIG (reference sequence). CDR3 size: 16 residues.